Listed below are T cell receptor beta chains from one sample, sequenced in a study of shared clonotypes between healthy human individuals. Only in-frame clones appear in the TCRdb table, and some are missing; sequencing was by immunoSEQ multiplex PCR. The sample has about 990,000 clones; more than 75% are singletons. The sample consisted of memory CD4+ T cells from PBMCs. These TCRs come from a man between 18 and 35 years old in good health. Some clones in this sample may be carry-over from other donors' samples. Both conserved end residues are part of each CDR3. D genes are given only for firm matches. Part of the rows lack a size; the others show once, few, many or a class for expanded clones.

clone size	V gene	J gene	D gene	CDR3 DNA	CDR3 protein
-	TRBV11-1	TRBJ2-5	TRBD1	TGTGCCAGCAGCTATGCGTTGGGACAGCAAGAGACCCAGTACTTC	CASSYALGQQETQYF
-	TRBV11-1	TRBJ2-3	-	TGTGCCAGCAGCGTAGTCAGGGTCGCAGATACGCAGTATTTT	CASSVVRVADTQYF
-	TRBV5-6	TRBJ2-7	-	TGTGCCAGCAGCTCCATGTACTCCTACGAGCAGTACTTC	CASSSMYSYEQYF
-	TRBV4-2	TRBJ2-6	-	TGTGCCAGCAGCCAAGATTTCAGGGCTGGGGCCAACGTCCTGACTTTC	CASSQDFRAGANVLTF
few	TRBV6-5	TRBJ1-4	TRBD1	TGTGCCAGCAGTTCCCCGGGACCAGGGGGACTGTTTTTT	CASSSPGPGGLFF
-	TRBV18	TRBJ2-3	-	TGTGCCAGCTCACCCCGAAGCAGGGGCACAGATACGCAGTATTTT	CASSPRSRGTDTQYF
-	TRBV11-2	TRBJ2-3	TRBD1	TGTGCCAGCAGTTCCGGGACAGGGCGCACAGATACGCAGTATTTT	CASSSGTGRTDTQYF
few	TRBV9	TRBJ1-4	-	TGTGCCAGCAGCGTAGGTATAGGGGCCACTAATGAAAAACTGTTTTTT	CASSVGIGATNEKLFF
-	TRBV7-9	TRBJ1-4	-	TGTGCCAGCACCGTAGGGAGGGGTGGTAATGAAAAACTGTTTTTT	CASTVGRGGNEKLFF
once	TRBV28	TRBJ1-1	-	TGTGCCAGCAGATCCCCCGGGAGGAGAGGGGAAGCTTTCTTT	CASRSPGRRGEAFF
-	TRBV5-1	TRBJ2-1	-	TGCGCCAGCAGCTCGCAGGGCTATGAGCAGTTCTTC	CASSSQGYEQFF
-	TRBV6-6	TRBJ2-7	-	TGTGCCAGTTCGTCTGGAATAAAGGGGCAGTACTTC	CASSSGIKGQYF
-	TRBV27	TRBJ2-7	TRBD2	TGTGCCAGCAGTTCCATCGGACTAGCGGGGGCCCAGTACTTC	CASSSIGLAGAQYF
-	TRBV25-1	TRBJ2-7	TRBD2	TGTGCCAGCGGCCGAGCGGGAGGGCCGGGGGAGCAGTACTTC	CASGRAGGPGEQYF
-	TRBV13	TRBJ2-5	TRBD1	TGTGCCAGCAGCCTTACAGGGGGAGAGCAGTACTTC	CASSLTGGEQYF
-	TRBV28	TRBJ2-7	TRBD1	TGTGCCAGCACTCGCTCCGGGACAGGGACCTACGAGCAGTACTTC	CASTRSGTGTYEQYF
few	TRBV5-1	TRBJ2-7	TRBD2	TGCGCCAGCAGCTTGGTGGTAGCGGGGACTTACGAGCAGTACTTC	CASSLVVAGTYEQYF
once	TRBV30	TRBJ1-4	-	TGTGCCTGGAGTGAAATAGGGGAAAAACTGTTTTTT	CAWSEIGEKLFF
once	TRBV5-1	TRBJ1-2	TRBD1	TGCGCCAGCAGCTTGGCCTCCAGGGGGGAGAACTATGGCTACACCTTC	CASSLASRGENYGYTF
-	TRBV14	TRBJ2-3	TRBD1	TGTGCCAGCAGCCAAGCGTCCGGGACAGGGGGCACAGATACGCAGTATTTT	CASSQASGTGGTDTQYF
many	TRBV27	TRBJ1-4	-	TGTGCCAGCACTAGAGGGACACCCGAAGCTAATGAAAAACTGTTTTTT	CASTRGTPEANEKLFF
-	TRBV27	TRBJ1-5	-	TGTGCCAGCTTCCTCAGTAGACAGGCCCCAAATCCCCAATCGCCCCAGCATTTT	CASFLSRQAPNPQSPQHF
few	TRBV5-6	TRBJ2-5	-	TGTGCCAGCAGCCCCACCCCCCTGGAAGAGACCCAGTACTTC	CASSPTPLEETQYF
-	TRBV4-1	TRBJ1-2	TRBD1	TGCGCCAGCAGCCAAAGAGCGGGGGACAGGGTTTTTCGGGGCTACACCTTC	CASSQRAGDRVFRGYTF
-	TRBV10-3	TRBJ2-7	TRBD1	TGTGCCATCAGTGATTCGGACAGGAGAACCTACGAGCAGTACTTC	CAISDSDRRTYEQYF
-	TRBV2	TRBJ2-1	-	TGTGCCAGCAGTGAATGGCGCACGGGGTCCAATGAGCAGTTCTTC	CASSEWRTGSNEQFF
-	TRBV28	TRBJ1-1	TRBD1	TGTGCCAGCAGTTTAGCACACAGGGGCACTGAAGCTTTCTTT	CASSLAHRGTEAFF
many	TRBV9	TRBJ2-7	TRBD1	TGTGCCAGCAGCGCAAGACAGGGGTCAAGCTCCTACGAGCAGTACTTC	CASSARQGSSSYEQYF
-	TRBV30	TRBJ2-1	-	TGTGCCTGGAAGGTGAAGCGGGACACCTACAATGAGCAGTTCTTC	CAWKVKRDTYNEQFF
many	TRBV15	TRBJ1-5	-	TGTGCCACCAGCCCTAGGAACAGGTACAATCAGCCCCAGCATTTT	CATSPRNRYNQPQHF
-	TRBV10-3	TRBJ2-2	TRBD1	TGTGCCATCAGCCGACAGGGTGGGACCGGGGAGCTGTTTTTT	CAISRQGGTGELFF
-	TRBV5-8	TRBJ2-7	TRBD1	TGTGCCAGCAGCTCCCTGGGACAGACCTACGAGCAGTACTTC	CASSSLGQTYEQYF
-	TRBV28	TRBJ2-1	-	TGTGCCAGCAGTTTAGGGTGGGGAGAGCAGTTCTTC	CASSLGWGEQFF
-	TRBV2	TRBJ1-4	TRBD1	TGTGCCAGCAGTCAGGACAGGGGTGGTGAAAAACTGTTTTTT	CASSQDRGGEKLFF
-	TRBV27	TRBJ2-1	TRBD1	TGTGCCAGCAGTCCACGGACAGGCCGAGTGTTGCGGGTCCACAATGAGCAGTTCTTC	CASSPRTGRVLRVHNEQFF
-	TRBV2	TRBJ2-7	-	TGTGCCAGCAGTGATCGAGGCAGGGCGAACTTC	CASSDRGRANF
once	TRBV18	TRBJ2-5	-	TGTGCCAGCTCACCACCGAGTATACAAGAGACCCAGTACTTC	CASSPPSIQETQYF
few	TRBV28	TRBJ2-5	-	TGTGCCAGCAGTTTAGCGGTAGTAGCGACCCAGTACTTC	CASSLAVVATQYF
-	TRBV28	TRBJ2-1	TRBD1	TGTGCCAGCAGTTTAGGAGGGACAGGGGTCAATGAGCAGTTCTTC	CASSLGGTGVNEQFF
few	TRBV4-2	TRBJ2-3	TRBD1	TGTGCCAGCAAAGGGACAGGGAAATCAGATACGCAGTATTTT	CASKGTGKSDTQYF
-	TRBV19	TRBJ2-1	-	TGTGCCAGTAGTCTAAACCCCCACAGCAATGAGCAGTTCTTC	CASSLNPHSNEQFF
-	TRBV28	TRBJ1-2	TRBD1	TGTGCCAGCAGATTTAGGACAGGGTCCTTCGGCTACACCTTC	CASRFRTGSFGYTF
-	TRBV6-5	TRBJ1-5	-	TGTGCCAGCAGTTACGGCCAGGGGAGCAATCAGCCCCAGCATTTT	CASSYGQGSNQPQHF
-	TRBV7-3	TRBJ1-1	-	TGTGCCAGCAGCTTAGCCGGGGTGGTTATCACTGAAGCTTTCTTT	CASSLAGVVITEAFF
-	TRBV5-1	TRBJ2-5	-	TGCGCCAGCAGCTTGGGTCCGTTAGAAGAGACCCAGTACTTC	CASSLGPLEETQYF
-	TRBV29-1	TRBJ2-1	-	TGCAGCGTTGAAGATCATAATGAGCAGTTCTTC	CSVEDHNEQFF
-	TRBV27	TRBJ1-2	-	TGTGCCAGCAGCGAAGTCCCGGCAGCAACGTATCGGCTCGGGGATGGCTACACCTTC	CASSEVPAATYRLGDGYTF
-	TRBV9	TRBJ2-2	-	TGTGCCAGCAGCGTTCTGGGACACTTCACCGGGGAGCTGTTTTTT	CASSVLGHFTGELFF
-	TRBV2	TRBJ1-5	-	TGTGCCAGCGGAACAGAGAACAATCAGCCCCAGCATTTT	CASGTENNQPQHF
-	TRBV19	TRBJ1-2	-	TGTGCCAGTAGTACACGTCTAGGGGGGAGCTATGGCTACACCTTC	CASSTRLGGSYGYTF
-	TRBV18	TRBJ2-1	-	TGTGCCAGCTCACCGGGGACGACAAATGAGCAGTTCTTC	CASSPGTTNEQFF